This T cell receptor (beta chain) appears in the sequencing data of a study of technical replicates of blood from a few donors. The repertoire was sequenced with immunoSEQ multiplex PCR; TCRdb's copy has only in-frame clones and lacks some. The data show about 73,000 clones, about 92% seen once. The CDR3 runs to 14 residues. Per germline, CDR1 GTSNPN and CDR2 SVGIG (reference sequence). V shed 0 bases and J shed 4 bases, with 12 bases lying between them. This sequence was found in a human donor in good health. The sequencing sample was made of T cells isolated from PBMCs. The chain employs TRBV30 and TRBJ1-2; D ambiguous. The CDR3 DNA is TGTGCCTGGAGTGTACGCTCCGCGGGCTATGGCTACACCTTC. Protein sequence: CAWSVRSAGYGYTF.